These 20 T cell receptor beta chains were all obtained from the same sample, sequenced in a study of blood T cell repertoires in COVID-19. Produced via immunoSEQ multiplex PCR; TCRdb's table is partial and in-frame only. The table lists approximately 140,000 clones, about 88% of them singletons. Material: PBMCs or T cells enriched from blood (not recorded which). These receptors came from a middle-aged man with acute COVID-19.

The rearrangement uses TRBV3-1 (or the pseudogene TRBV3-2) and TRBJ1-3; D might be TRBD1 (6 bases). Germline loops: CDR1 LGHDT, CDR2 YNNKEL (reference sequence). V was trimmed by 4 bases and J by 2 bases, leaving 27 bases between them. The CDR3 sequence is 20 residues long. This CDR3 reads CASSLLVGRTDEFPGNTIYF. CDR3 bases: TGTGCCAGCAGCCTCCTGGTCGGGAGGACAGATGAATTTCCTGGAAACACCATATATTTT.

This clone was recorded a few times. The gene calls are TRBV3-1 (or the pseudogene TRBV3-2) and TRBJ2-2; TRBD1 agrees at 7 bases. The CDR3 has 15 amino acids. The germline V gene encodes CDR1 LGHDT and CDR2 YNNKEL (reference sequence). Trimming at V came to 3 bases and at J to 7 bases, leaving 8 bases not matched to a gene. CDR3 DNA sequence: TGTGCCAGCAGCCATTTTGGGACAGCCCACGGGGAGCTGTTTTTT. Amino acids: CASSHFGTAHGELFF.

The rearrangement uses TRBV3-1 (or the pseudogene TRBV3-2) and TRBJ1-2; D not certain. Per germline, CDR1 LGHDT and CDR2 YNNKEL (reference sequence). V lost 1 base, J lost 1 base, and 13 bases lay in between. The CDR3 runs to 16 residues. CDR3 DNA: TGTGCCAGCAGCCAAGTGGGAGAAAGATTTAACTATGGCTACACCTTC. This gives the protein CASSQVGERFNYGYTF.

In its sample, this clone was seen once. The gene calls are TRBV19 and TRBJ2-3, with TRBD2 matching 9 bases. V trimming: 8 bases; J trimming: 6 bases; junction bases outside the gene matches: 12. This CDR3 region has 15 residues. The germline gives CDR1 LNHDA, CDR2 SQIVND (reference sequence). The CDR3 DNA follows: TGTGCCAGTGCGGGGGGGGACAACTGGGCGGATACGCAGTATTTT. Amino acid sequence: CASAGGDNWADTQYF.

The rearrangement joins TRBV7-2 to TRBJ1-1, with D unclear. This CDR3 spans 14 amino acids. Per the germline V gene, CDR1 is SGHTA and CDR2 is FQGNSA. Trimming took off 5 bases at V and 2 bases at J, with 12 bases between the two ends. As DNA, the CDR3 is TGTGCCAGCAGCCGTCGTCCACTAAACACTGAAGCTTTCTTT. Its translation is CASSRRPLNTEAFF.

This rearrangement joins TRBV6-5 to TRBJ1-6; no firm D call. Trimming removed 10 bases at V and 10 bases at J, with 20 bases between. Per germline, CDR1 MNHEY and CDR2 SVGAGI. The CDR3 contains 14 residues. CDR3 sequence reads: CATATPTVRSPLHF. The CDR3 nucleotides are TGTGCCACCGCTACACCCACAGTAAGGTCACCCCTCCACTTT.

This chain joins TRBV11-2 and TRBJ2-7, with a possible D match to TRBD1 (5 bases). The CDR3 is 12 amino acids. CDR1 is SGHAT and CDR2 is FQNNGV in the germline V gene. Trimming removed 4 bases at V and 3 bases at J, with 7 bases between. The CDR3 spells CASSSQGYEQYF. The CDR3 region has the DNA TGTGCCAGCAGCTCCCAGGGCTACGAGCAGTACTTC.

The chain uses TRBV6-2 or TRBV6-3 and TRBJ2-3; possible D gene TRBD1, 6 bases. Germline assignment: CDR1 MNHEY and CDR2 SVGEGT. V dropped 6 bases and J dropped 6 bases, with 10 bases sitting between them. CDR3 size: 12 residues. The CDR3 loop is CASSRDTDTQYF. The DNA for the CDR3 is TGTGCCAGCAGCCGGGACACCGATACGCAGTATTTT.

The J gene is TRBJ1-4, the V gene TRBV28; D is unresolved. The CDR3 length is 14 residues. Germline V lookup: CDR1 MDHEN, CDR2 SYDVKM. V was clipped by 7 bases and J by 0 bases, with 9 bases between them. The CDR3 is CASNSVATNEKLFF. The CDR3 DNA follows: TGTGCCAGCAACTCGGTAGCAACTAATGAAAAACTGTTTTTT.

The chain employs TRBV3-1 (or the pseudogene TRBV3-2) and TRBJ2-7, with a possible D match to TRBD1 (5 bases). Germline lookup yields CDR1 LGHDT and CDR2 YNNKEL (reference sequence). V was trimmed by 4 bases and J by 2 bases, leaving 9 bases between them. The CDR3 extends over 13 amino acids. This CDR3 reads CASSPGQTYEQYF. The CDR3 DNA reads TGTGCCAGCAGCCCAGGGCAAACCTACGAGCAGTACTTC.

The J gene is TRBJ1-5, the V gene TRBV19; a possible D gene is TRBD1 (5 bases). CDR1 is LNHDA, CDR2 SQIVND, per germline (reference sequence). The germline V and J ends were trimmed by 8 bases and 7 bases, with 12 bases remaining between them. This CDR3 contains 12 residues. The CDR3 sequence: CASSGKAQPQHF. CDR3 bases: TGTGCCAGTTCAGGGAAGGCACAGCCCCAGCATTTT.

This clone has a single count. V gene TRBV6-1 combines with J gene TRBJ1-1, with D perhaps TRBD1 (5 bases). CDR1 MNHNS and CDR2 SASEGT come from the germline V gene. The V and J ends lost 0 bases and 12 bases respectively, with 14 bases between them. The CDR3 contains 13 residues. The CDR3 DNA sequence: TGTGCCAGCAGTGAAGCGCTTCAGGGAACCACTTTCTTT. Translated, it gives CASSEALQGTTFF.

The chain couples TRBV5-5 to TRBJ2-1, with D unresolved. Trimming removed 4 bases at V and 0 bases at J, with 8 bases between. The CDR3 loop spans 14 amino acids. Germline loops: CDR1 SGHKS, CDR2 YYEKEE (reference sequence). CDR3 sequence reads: CASSTPSSYNEQFF. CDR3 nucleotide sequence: TGTGCCAGCAGCACCCCGAGCTCCTACAATGAGCAGTTCTTC.

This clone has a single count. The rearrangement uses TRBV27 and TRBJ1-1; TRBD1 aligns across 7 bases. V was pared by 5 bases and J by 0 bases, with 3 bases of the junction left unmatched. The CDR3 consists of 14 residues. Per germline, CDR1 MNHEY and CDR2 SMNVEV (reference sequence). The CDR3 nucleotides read TGTGCCAGCAGTCCAGGGGGTATGAACACTGAAGCTTTCTTT. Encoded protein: CASSPGGMNTEAFF.

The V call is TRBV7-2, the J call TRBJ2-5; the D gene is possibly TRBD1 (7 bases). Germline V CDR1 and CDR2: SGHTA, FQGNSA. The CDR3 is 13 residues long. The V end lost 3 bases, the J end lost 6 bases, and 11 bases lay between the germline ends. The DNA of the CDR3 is TGTGCCAGCAGCTTGGAGGGGGCACAGACCCAGTACTTC. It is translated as CASSLEGAQTQYF.

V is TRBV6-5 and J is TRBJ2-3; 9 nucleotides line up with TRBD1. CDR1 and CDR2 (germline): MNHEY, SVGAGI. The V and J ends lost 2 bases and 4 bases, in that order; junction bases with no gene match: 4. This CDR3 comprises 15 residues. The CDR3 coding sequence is TGTGCCAGCAGTTACGGGACAGGGAGCCCAGATACGCAGTATTTT. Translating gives CASSYGTGSPDTQYF.

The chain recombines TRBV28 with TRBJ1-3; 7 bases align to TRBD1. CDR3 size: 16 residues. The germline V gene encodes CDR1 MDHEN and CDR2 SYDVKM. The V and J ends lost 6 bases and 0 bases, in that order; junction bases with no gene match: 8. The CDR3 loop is CASSPQGESSGNTIYF. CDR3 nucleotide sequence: TGTGCCAGCAGCCCTCAGGGGGAAAGCTCTGGAAACACCATATATTTT.

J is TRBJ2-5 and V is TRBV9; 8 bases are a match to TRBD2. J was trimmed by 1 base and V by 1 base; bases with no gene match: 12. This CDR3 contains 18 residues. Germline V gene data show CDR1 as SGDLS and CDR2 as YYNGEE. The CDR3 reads CASSVTAGGTKPQETQYF. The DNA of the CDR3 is TGTGCCAGCAGCGTAACGGCGGGGGGAACGAAGCCCCAAGAGACCCAGTACTTC.

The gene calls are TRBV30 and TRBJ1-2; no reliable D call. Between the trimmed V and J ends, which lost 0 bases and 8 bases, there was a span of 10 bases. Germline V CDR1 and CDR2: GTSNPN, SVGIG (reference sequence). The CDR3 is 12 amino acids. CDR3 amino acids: CAWSVKRMGYTF. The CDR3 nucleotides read TGTGCCTGGAGTGTAAAGAGGATGGGCTACACCTTC. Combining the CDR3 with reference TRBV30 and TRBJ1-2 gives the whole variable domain SQTIHQWPATLVQPVGSPLSLECTVEGTSNPNLYWYRQAAGRGLQLLFYSVGIGQISSEVPQNLSASRPQDRQFILSSKKLLLSDSGFYLCAWSVKRMGYTFGSGTRLTVV.

CDR3 loop: CAGIGAHTDTQYF. The CDR3 coding sequence is TGTGCCGGCATTGGGGCCCACACAGATACGCAGTATTTT. The chain links TRBV7-9 to TRBJ2-3; possible D gene TRBD1, 5 bases. Germline V gene data show CDR1 as SEHNR and CDR2 as FQNEAQ (reference sequence). This CDR3 is built from 13 residues. V lost 11 bases and J lost 2, with 14 bases in between.